One and the same sample provided the 27 T cell receptor beta chains below, sequenced in a study of blood T cell repertoires in COVID-19. Some clones are missing from TCRdb's copy, which holds only in-frame ones; the method was immunoSEQ multiplex PCR. Among 250,000 to 300,000 clones, just over 90% were seen once, and the ten largest hold 2.3%. Sequenced sample: PBMCs or T cells enriched from blood (not recorded which). These receptors were taken from a woman aged 40-49 years with acute COVID-19.

V gene TRBV2 combines with J gene TRBJ2-5, with 13 bases that match TRBD2. V was clipped by 8 bases and J by 3 bases; unmatched bases: 6. Germline CDR1 reads SNHLY; CDR2 reads FYNNEI. The CDR3 is 15 residues long. The CDR3 protein is CASRTSGGAEETQYF. CDR3 bases: TGTGCCAGCCGCACTAGCGGGGGGGCTGAAGAGACCCAGTACTTC.

The chain has TRBV2 and TRBJ2-1; maybe TRBD2 (5 bases). Between the trimmed V and J ends, which lost 9 bases and 3 bases, there was a span of 15 bases. Germline lookup yields CDR1 SNHLY and CDR2 FYNNEI. The CDR3 is made up of 14 amino acids. In nucleotides, the CDR3 is TGTGCCAGTATTCCGGGATCATACTACAATGAGCAGTTCTTC. Its protein product is CASIPGSYYNEQFF.

The V call is TRBV11-2, the J call TRBJ2-1, with TRBD2 identical over 8 bases. This CDR3 is 16 amino acids long. J was trimmed by 0 bases and V by 5 bases; bases with no gene match: 6. Germline CDR1 and CDR2: SGHAT and FQNNGV. The CDR3 here is CASSPLAGSSYNEQFF. As DNA, the CDR3 is TGTGCCAGCAGCCCGTTAGCGGGGAGCTCCTACAATGAGCAGTTCTTC.

The chain is built from TRBV4-1 and TRBJ1-5, with a possible D match to TRBD1 (6 bases). CDR1 MGHRA and CDR2 YSYEKL come from the germline V gene. The length of the CDR3 is 15 residues. V lost 4 bases to trimming and J lost 0 bases, with 10 bases between them. The CDR3 sequence is CASSLGQNSNQPQHF. The DNA of the CDR3 is TGCGCCAGCAGCCTAGGACAGAATAGCAATCAGCCCCAGCATTTT.

V is TRBV27 and J is TRBJ2-3, with 14 bases lining up with TRBD2. Trimming took 5 bases from V and 6 from J; bases not matched to a gene: 16. CDR1 and CDR2 (germline): MNHEY, SMNVEV (reference sequence). The CDR3 sequence is 19 residues long. The CDR3 region has the DNA TGTGCCAGCAGTCCGGGGACTAGCGGGGGCAATGATAGGGGGGATACGCAGTATTTT. It is translated as CASSPGTSGGNDRGDTQYF.

The chain uses TRBV6-1 and TRBJ1-2, with 8 bases fitting TRBD1. The V gene end was trimmed by 3 bases and the J gene end by 3 bases; junction bases not matched to a gene: 9. The CDR3 spans 16 residues. The germline CDR1 and CDR2 sequences are MNHNS and SASEGT. The CDR3, as DNA: TGTGCCAGCAGTGAGTGGCAGGGGGCAGTGGACTATGGCTACACCTTC. Translating it yields CASSEWQGAVDYGYTF.

This clone has a handful of counts. The rearrangement links TRBV5-3 to TRBJ1-1; D might be TRBD1 (5 bases). TRBV5-3 is an ORF, with its function uncertain. The V end lost 4 bases, the J end lost 1 base, and 20 bases lay between the germline ends. The CDR3 covers 17 residues. The CDR3 region has the DNA TGTGCCAGAAGCGAACCCTCAGCTCTGACAGAGAACACTGAAGCTTTCTTT. Its translation: CARSEPSALTENTEAFF.

V usage is TRBV18 and J usage is TRBJ1-2; possible D gene TRBD1, 5 bases. This CDR3 is built from 13 residues. Germline CDR1 KGHSH, CDR2 LQKENI. The ends were cut back, 4 bases at V and 2 bases at J, with 8 bases in the middle. The CDR3 DNA is TGTGCCAGCTCACTGGACACCAACTATGGCTACACCTTC. Amino acid sequence: CASSLDTNYGYTF.

This chain links TRBV7-2 with TRBJ2-1; maybe TRBD2 (5 bases). There are 15 residues in the CDR3. CDR1 and CDR2 from the germline V gene are SGHTA and FQGNSA. V lost 5 bases and J lost 0, with 11 bases in between. CDR3 in DNA: TGTGCCAGCAGCGCGGACTCTTACTCCTACAATGAGCAGTTCTTC. This translates into CASSADSYSYNEQFF.

This rearrangement joins TRBV18 to TRBJ2-5; a possible D gene is TRBD2 (5 bases). In germline, CDR1 is KGHSH, CDR2 LQKENI. This CDR3 is 13 amino acids long. Deletions cut 5 bases from V and 5 bases from J, with 12 bases between. Here the CDR3 DNA reads TGTGCCAGCTCATCCCATGGCGGGGAGACCCAGTACTTC. Its protein product is CASSSHGGETQYF. Full variable domain (remainder filled in from reference TRBV18 and TRBJ2-5): NAGVMQNPRHLVRRRGQEARLRCSPMKGHSHVYWYRQLPEEGLKFMVYLQKENIIDESGMPKERFSAEFPKEGPSILRIQQVVRGDSAAYFCASSSHGGETQYFGPGTRLLVL.

V usage is TRBV5-1 and J usage is TRBJ1-2; a weak D match, TRBD1 (5 bases). The V end was cut by 0 bases, the J end by 4 bases, with 25 bases between. CDR1 and CDR2 from the germline V gene are SGHRS and YFSETQ. This CDR3 region has 19 residues. CDR3 in DNA: TGCGCCAGCAGCTTGGAATCAGGGTCAGGGCGGCCCTTAGTCTATGGCTACACCTTC. Translating it yields CASSLESGSGRPLVYGYTF.

V and J are TRBV14 and TRBJ2-5; D not resolved. Germline loops: CDR1 SGHDN, CDR2 FVKESK. CDR3 length: 15 residues. The ends were cut back, 2 bases at V and 1 base at J, with 11 bases in the middle. The CDR3 spells CASSQSAGIQETQYF. In nucleotides, the CDR3 is TGTGCCAGCAGCCAATCGGCAGGAATCCAAGAGACCCAGTACTTC.

V is TRBV5-4 and J is TRBJ2-2, with D hard to call. The CDR3 loop spans 15 amino acids. V shed 1 base and J shed 1 base, with 8 bases lying between them. Germline CDR1 and CDR2: SGHNT and YYREEE (reference sequence). CDR3 loop: CASSLSSLNTGELFF. The CDR3 DNA sequence: TGTGCCAGCAGCTTGAGTAGTCTGAACACCGGGGAGCTGTTTTTT.

This rearrangement joins TRBV18 to TRBJ1-1; D possibly corresponds to TRBD1 (5 bases). The CDR3 is 12 amino acids. Germline assignment: CDR1 KGHSH and CDR2 LQKENI. Trimming pared 5 bases from V and 8 bases from J, leaving 12 bases between. The DNA for the CDR3 is TGTGCCAGCTCATCGGGCCAGGGAGAAGCTTTCTTT. It yields the protein CASSSGQGEAFF.

This chain uses TRBV4-1 with TRBJ2-1; possibly TRBD2 for D (5 bases). There are 15 residues in the CDR3. V shed 0 bases and J shed 8 bases, with 14 bases lying between them. Germline CDR1 reads MGHRA; CDR2 reads YSYEKL. The CDR3 nucleotides read TGCGCCAGCAGCCAAGACGGCTTAGAAGCGGATGAGCAGTTCTTC. Translation gives CASSQDGLEADEQFF.

The chain links TRBV28 to TRBJ2-5, with D unclear. Germline CDR1 and CDR2: MDHEN and SYDVKM. The germline V and J ends were trimmed by 2 bases and 5 bases, with 12 bases remaining between them. This CDR3 contains 14 residues. CDR3 DNA sequence: TGTGCCAGCAGTTTAGAGAACAGTGGGGAGACCCAGTACTTC. It translates to CASSLENSGETQYF. The full variable domain, completed using reference TRBV28 and TRBJ2-5, is DVKVTQSSRYLVKRTGEKVFLECVQDMDHENMFWYRQDPGLGLRLIYFSYDVKMKEKGDIPEGYSVSREKKERFSLILESASTNQTSMYLCASSLENSGETQYFGPGTRLLVL.

In this sample, this clone turned up a few times. CDR3 amino acids: CASSLGGGANTEAFF. CDR3 coding DNA: TGTGCCAGCAGCTTAGGTGGTGGGGCCAACACTGAAGCTTTCTTT. The chain has TRBV13 and TRBJ1-1; possible D gene TRBD1, 5 bases. CDR1 is PRHDT and CDR2 is FYEKMQ in the germline V gene (reference sequence). V was clipped by 0 bases and J by 2 bases, with 10 bases between them. The CDR3 consists of 15 residues.

This rearrangement joins TRBV20-1 to TRBJ1-2; D unresolved. V was pared by 3 bases and J by 2 bases, with 13 bases between. Germline V gene sequence: CDR1 DFQATT, CDR2 SNEGSKA (reference sequence). The CDR3 spans 14 residues. The CDR3 DNA reads as TGCAGTGCTAGTACGGGGAGGGAGAACTATGGCTACACCTTC. This gives the protein CSASTGRENYGYTF.

This clone has only a few counts. The V call is TRBV5-1, the J call TRBJ1-1; unclear D gene. Trimming removed 2 bases at V and 6 bases at J, with 8 bases between. Germline values: CDR1 SGHRS, CDR2 YFSETQ. This CDR3 region has 12 residues. CDR3 sequence: CASSLPGAEAFF. The CDR3 DNA is TGCGCCAGCAGCTTACCAGGCGCTGAAGCTTTCTTT.

The V gene is TRBV5-1, the J gene TRBJ1-5; D uncertain. V lost 1 base and J 4 bases, leaving 12 bases between the germline ends. The V gene's germline CDR1 is SGHRS and CDR2 YFSETQ. The CDR3 has 15 amino acids. The CDR3 loop reads CASSLSGESNQPQHF. The CDR3 DNA is TGCGCCAGCAGCTTGTCTGGGGAGTCGAATCAGCCCCAGCATTTT.

The chain has TRBV6-4 and TRBJ1-2, with 8 bases lining up with TRBD1. J lost 4 bases, V lost 6 bases, and 4 bases had no gene match. Germline V CDR1 and CDR2: MRHNA, SNTAGT. CDR3 length: 13 residues. In DNA form, the CDR3 reads TGTGCCAGCAGGCAGGGGGCTGCCTATGGCTACACCTTC. Encoded protein: CASRQGAAYGYTF.

This rearrangement joins TRBV30 to TRBJ1-2; D is possibly TRBD1 (5 bases). Trimming took off 2 bases at V and 3 bases at J, with 22 bases between the two ends. Per germline, CDR1 GTSNPN and CDR2 SVGIG (reference sequence). The CDR3 sequence is 17 residues long. CDR3 loop: CAWSNLGDPTTDYGYTF. The CDR3 nucleotides are TGTGCCTGGAGTAATTTAGGGGATCCTACTACCGACTATGGCTACACCTTC.

This rearrangement joins TRBV7-9 to TRBJ2-3; 15 nucleotides match TRBD2. Trimming cost V 7 bases and J 11 bases; bases outside gene matches: 10. CDR3 length: 15 amino acids. CDR1 and CDR2 from the germline V gene are SEHNR and FQNEAQ (reference sequence). The CDR3 DNA reads as TGTGCCAGCATCCGGACTAGCGGGGGGGCTAGGAGGCAGTATTTT. This gives the protein CASIRTSGGARRQYF.

This clone occurred a few times. The chain carries TRBV9 and TRBJ1-5, with D possibly matching TRBD1 (5 bases). This CDR3 is built from 15 residues. V lost 3 bases to trimming and J lost 6 bases, with 16 bases between them. Germline lookup yields CDR1 SGDLS and CDR2 YYNGEE. As DNA, the CDR3 is TGTGCCAGCAGCGATGGGGGAGGGAAGGGTCAGCCCCAGCATTTT. Its protein is CASSDGGGKGQPQHF. Drawing the rest from reference TRBV9 and TRBJ1-5, the complete variable domain is DSGVTQTPKHLITATGQRVTLRCSPRSGDLSVYWYQQSLDQGLQFLIQYYNGEERAKGNILERFSAQQFPDLHSELNLSSLELGDSALYFCASSDGGGKGQPQHFGDGTRLSIL.

V gene TRBV29-1 combines with J gene TRBJ1-2; 11 bases agree with TRBD1. This CDR3 is built from 14 residues. Germline CDR1 is SQVTM and CDR2 is ANQGSEA. V gave up 7 bases and J gave up 0 bases; unmatched junction bases: 4. The CDR3 nucleotides are TGCAGCGCTTTGGACAGGGGGCCTAACTATGGCTACACCTTC. This sequence encodes CSALDRGPNYGYTF.

The V and J genes are TRBV6-4 and TRBJ2-1; a possible D gene is TRBD2 (5 bases). The V gene's germline CDR1 is MRHNA and CDR2 SNTAGT. Trimming removed 0 bases at V and 4 bases at J, with 13 bases between. The CDR3 totals 16 residues. CDR3 in amino acids: CASSDSTSGTYNEQFF. As DNA, the CDR3 is TGTGCCAGCAGTGACTCTACCAGCGGAACTTACAATGAGCAGTTCTTC.

CDR3 DNA sequence: TGTGCCAGTAGTATGTCAGGAAGCCTGAATTCACCCCTCCACTTT. Translating gives CASSMSGSLNSPLHF. The J gene is TRBJ1-6, the V gene TRBV19; D remains unclear. The V end was cut by 3 bases, the J end by 7 bases, with 13 bases between. The CDR3 consists of 15 residues. Germline V gene lookup returns CDR1 LNHDA and CDR2 SQIVND (reference sequence). The full variable domain, with the rest looked up from reference TRBV19 and TRBJ1-6, is DGGITQSPKYLFRKEGQNVTLSCEQNLNHDAMYWYRQDPGQGLRLIYYSQIVNDFQKGDIAEGYSVSREKKESFPLTVTSAQKNPTAFYLCASSMSGSLNSPLHFGNGTRLTVT.